This record concerns one T cell receptor (beta chain) sequence. This sample also contains other DNA sequences that code for the same CDR3. This specimen comes from a study of blood T cell repertoires in COVID-19. Trimming removed 1 base at V and 1 base at J, with 7 bases between. Germline assignment: CDR1 SGHVS and CDR2 FQNEAQ. The CDR3 runs to 14 residues. Data came from immunoSEQ multiplex PCR; TCRdb stores just in-frame clones and leaves some out. Among over 150,000 clones listed, roughly 87% were seen once. The sequence derives from a woman aged 30 to 39 who had recovered from COVID-19. Sequenced input: PBMCs or T cells enriched from blood (not recorded which). V is TRBV7-8 and J is TRBJ1-1; no definite D call. The CDR3 DNA reads TGTGCCAGCAGCTTAGTATCGGGGAACACTGAAGCTTTCTTT. Translation: CASSLVSGNTEAFF.